The entry below gives a single T cell receptor (beta chain) sequence along with its context. This sample is part of a study of control samples from healthy donors and cancer patients. The CDR3 runs 14 residues. CDR1 and CDR2 (germline): SGHRS, YFSETQ. Trimming left V 4 bases short and J 1 base short, with 11 bases between. Only in-frame clones appear in the TCRdb table, and some are missing; sequencing was by immunoSEQ multiplex PCR. This table holds 50,000 or so clones, 75% to 85% found once. The receptor's source is a man aged 65 to 85 in good health. V usage is TRBV5-1 and J usage is TRBJ2-5, with D tentatively TRBD2 (6 bases). Sequenced material: blood. The CDR3 bases are TGCGCCAGCAGCAGACCGGGACTCCAAGAGACCCAGTACTTC. Its protein product is CASSRPGLQETQYF.